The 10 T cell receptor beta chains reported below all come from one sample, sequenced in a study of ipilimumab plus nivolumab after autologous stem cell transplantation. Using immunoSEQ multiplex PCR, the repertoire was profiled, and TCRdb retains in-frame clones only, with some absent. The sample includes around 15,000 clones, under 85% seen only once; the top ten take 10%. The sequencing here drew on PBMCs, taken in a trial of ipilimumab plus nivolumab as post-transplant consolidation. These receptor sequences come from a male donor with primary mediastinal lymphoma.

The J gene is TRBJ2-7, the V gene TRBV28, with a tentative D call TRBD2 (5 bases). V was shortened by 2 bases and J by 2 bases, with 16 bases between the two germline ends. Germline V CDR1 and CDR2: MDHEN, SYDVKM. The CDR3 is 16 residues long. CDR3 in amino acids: CASSLVVFGKPYEQYF. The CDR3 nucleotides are TGTGCCAGCAGTTTAGTGGTTTTCGGGAAGCCCTACGAGCAGTACTTC.

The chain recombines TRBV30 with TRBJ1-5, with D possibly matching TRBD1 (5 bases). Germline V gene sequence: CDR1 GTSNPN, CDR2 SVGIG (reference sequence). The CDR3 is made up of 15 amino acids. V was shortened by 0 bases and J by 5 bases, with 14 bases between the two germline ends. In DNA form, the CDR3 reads TGTGCCTGGAGTGTACTCTTCGGGGACGATCAGCCCCAGCATTTT. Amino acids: CAWSVLFGDDQPQHF.

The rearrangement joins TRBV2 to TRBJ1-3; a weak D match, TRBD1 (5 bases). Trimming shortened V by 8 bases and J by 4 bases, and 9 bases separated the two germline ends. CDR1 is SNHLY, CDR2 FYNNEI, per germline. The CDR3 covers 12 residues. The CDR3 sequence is CASGGWGNTIYF. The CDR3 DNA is TGTGCCAGCGGGGGGTGGGGAAACACCATATATTTT.

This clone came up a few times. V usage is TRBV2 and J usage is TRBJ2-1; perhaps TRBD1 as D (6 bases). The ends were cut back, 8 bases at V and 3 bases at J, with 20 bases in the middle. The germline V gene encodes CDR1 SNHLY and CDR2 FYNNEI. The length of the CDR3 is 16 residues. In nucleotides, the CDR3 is TGTGCCAGCCGAAAGCGTGCAGGGGCCCTCTACAATGAGCAGTTCTTC. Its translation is CASRKRAGALYNEQFF.

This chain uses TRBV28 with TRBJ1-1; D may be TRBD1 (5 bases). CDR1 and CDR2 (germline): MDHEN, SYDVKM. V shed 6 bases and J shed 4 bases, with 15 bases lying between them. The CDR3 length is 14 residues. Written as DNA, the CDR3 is TGTGCCAGCAGCCACAGGACCGACGGCACTGAAGCTTTCTTT. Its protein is CASSHRTDGTEAFF.

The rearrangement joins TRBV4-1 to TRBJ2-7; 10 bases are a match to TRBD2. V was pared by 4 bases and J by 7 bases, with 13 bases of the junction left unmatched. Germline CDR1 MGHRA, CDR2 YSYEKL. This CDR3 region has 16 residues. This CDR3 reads CASSRGPSGSVMEQYF. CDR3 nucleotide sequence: TGCGCCAGCAGCCGAGGACCTAGCGGGAGTGTTATGGAGCAGTACTTC.

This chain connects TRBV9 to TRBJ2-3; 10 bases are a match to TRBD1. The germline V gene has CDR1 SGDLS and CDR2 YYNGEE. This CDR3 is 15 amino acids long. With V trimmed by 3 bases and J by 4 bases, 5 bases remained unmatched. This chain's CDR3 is CASSDRQGAADTQYF. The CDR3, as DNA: TGTGCCAGCAGCGATCGACAGGGGGCAGCAGATACGCAGTATTTT. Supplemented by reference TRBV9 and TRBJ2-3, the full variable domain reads DSGVTQTPKHLITATGQRVTLRCSPRSGDLSVYWYQQSLDQGLQFLIQYYNGEERAKGNILERFSAQQFPDLHSELNLSSLELGDSALYFCASSDRQGAADTQYFGPGTRLTVL.

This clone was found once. The CDR3 loop is CASSLGAAGSYEQYF. CDR3 bases: TGTGCCAGCAGCTTAGGAGCGGCGGGAAGTTACGAGCAGTACTTC. The chain links TRBV11-2 to TRBJ2-7, with D tentatively TRBD2 (6 bases). Germline CDR1 reads SGHAT; CDR2 reads FQNNGV. The length of the CDR3 is 15 residues. Trimming took 1 base from V and 4 from J, leaving 14 bases between them.

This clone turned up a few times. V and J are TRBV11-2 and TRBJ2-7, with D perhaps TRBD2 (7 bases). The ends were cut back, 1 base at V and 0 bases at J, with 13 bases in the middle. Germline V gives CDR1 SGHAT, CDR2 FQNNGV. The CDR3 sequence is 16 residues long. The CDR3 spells CASSLGGGGPSYEQYF. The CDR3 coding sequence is TGTGCCAGCAGCTTAGGCGGCGGGGGCCCCTCCTACGAGCAGTACTTC.

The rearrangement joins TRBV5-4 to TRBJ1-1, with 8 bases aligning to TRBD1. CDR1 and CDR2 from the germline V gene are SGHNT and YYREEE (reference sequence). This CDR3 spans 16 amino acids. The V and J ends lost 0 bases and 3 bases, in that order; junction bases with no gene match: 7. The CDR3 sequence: CASSLAYRGGDTEAFF. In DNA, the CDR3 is TGTGCCAGCAGCTTGGCCTACAGGGGGGGTGACACTGAAGCTTTCTTT.